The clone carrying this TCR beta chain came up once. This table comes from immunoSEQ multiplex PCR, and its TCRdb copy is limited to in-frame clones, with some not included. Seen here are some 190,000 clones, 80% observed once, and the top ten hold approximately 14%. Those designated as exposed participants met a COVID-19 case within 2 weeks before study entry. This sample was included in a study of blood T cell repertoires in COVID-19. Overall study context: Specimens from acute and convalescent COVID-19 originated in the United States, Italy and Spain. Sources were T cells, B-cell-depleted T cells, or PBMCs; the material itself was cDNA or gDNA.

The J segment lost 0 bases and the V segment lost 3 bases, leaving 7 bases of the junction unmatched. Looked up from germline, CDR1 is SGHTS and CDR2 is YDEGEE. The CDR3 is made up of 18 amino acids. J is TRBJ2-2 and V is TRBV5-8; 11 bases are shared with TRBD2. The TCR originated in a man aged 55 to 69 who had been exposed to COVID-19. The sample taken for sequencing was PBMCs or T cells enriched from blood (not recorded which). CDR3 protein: CASSSTGLAAANTGELFF. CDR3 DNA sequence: TGTGCCAGCAGCTCCACGGGACTAGCGGCCGCGAACACCGGGGAGCTGTTTTTT.